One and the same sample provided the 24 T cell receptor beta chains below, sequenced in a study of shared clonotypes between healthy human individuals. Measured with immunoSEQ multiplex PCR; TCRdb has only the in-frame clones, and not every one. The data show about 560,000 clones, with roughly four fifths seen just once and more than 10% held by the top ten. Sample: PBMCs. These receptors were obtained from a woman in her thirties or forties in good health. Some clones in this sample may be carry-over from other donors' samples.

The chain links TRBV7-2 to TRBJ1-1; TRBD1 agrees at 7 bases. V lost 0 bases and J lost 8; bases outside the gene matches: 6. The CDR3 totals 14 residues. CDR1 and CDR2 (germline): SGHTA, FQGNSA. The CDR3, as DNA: TGTGCCAGCAGCTTAGCCCTACAGGGGCTGGAAGCTTTCTTT. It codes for CASSLALQGLEAFF.

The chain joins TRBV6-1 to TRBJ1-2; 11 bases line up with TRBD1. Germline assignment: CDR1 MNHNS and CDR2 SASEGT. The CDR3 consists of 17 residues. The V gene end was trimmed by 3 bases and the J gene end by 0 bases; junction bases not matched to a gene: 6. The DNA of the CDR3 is TGTGCCAGCAGTGATCGGACAGGGGGCCCCTCTAACTATGGCTACACCTTC. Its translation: CASSDRTGGPSNYGYTF.

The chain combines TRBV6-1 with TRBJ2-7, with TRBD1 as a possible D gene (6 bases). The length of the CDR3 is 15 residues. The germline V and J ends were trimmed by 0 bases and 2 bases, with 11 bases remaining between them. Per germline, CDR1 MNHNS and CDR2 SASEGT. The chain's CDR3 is CASSEAYRATYEQYF. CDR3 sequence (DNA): TGTGCCAGCAGTGAAGCATACAGGGCCACCTACGAGCAGTACTTC.

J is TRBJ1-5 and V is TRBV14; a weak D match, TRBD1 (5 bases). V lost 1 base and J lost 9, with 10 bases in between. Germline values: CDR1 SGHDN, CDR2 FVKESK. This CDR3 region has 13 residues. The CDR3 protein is CASSQAGAGPQHF. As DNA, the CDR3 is TGTGCCAGCAGCCAAGCTGGGGCAGGGCCCCAGCATTTT.

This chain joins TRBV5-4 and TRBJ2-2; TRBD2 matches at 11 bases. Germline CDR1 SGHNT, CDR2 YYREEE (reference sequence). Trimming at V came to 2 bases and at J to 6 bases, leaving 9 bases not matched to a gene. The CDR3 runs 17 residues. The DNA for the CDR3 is TGTGCCAGCAGCTTAACCACTAGCGGGAGTGCGGCCGGGGAGCTGTTTTTT. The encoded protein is CASSLTTSGSAAGELFF. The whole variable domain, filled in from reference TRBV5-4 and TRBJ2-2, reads ETGVTQSPTHLIKTRGQQVTLRCSSQSGHNTVSWYQQALGQGPQFIFQYYREEENGRGNFPPRFSGLQFPNYSSELNVNALELDDSALYLCASSLTTSGSAAGELFFGEGSRLTVL.

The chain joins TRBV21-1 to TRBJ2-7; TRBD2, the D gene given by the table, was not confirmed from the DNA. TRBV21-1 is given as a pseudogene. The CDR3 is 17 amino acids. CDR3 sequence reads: CASSKAPRLTSGETSDF. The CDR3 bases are TGTGCCAGCAGCAAAGCGCCCAGACTGACTAGCGGGGAGACCTCCGACTTC.

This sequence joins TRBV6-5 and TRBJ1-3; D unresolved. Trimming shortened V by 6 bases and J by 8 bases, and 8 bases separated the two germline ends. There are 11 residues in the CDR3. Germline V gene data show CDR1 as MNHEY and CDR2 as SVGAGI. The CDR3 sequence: CASSPRDTIYF. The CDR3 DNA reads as TGTGCCAGCAGCCCCCGTGACACCATATATTTT.

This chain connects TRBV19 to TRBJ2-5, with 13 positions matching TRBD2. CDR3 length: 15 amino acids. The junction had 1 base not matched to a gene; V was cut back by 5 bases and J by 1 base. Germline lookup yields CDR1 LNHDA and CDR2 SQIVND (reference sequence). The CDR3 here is CASSGLAGVQETQYF. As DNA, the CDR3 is TGTGCCAGTAGTGGACTAGCGGGGGTCCAAGAGACCCAGTACTTC.

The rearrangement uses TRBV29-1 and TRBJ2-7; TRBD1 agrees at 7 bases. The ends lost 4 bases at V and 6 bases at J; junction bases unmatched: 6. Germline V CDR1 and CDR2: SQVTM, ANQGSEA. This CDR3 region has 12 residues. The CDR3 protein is CSVGPRGSEQYF. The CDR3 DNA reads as TGCAGCGTTGGCCCCAGGGGGAGCGAGCAGTACTTC.

The DNA of the CDR3 is TGTGCCAGCAGTGAAGGTCACAGGGGATTTGGGGGGACTGAAGCTTTCTTT. This sequence encodes CASSEGHRGFGGTEAFF. The chain uses TRBV6-1 and TRBJ1-1; TRBD1 matches at 7 bases. Germline V gene lookup returns CDR1 MNHNS and CDR2 SASEGT. CDR3 length: 17 residues. V was pared by 1 base and J by 5 bases, with 13 bases of the junction left unmatched.

Here the CDR3 reads CASSILAATGELFF. The CDR3, as DNA: TGTGCCAGCAGCATTCTAGCGGCCACCGGGGAGCTGTTTTTT. The J gene is TRBJ1-3, the V gene TRBV2; TRBD2 matches at 7 bases. The tail of the sequence fits TRBJ2-2 better, so the J call may be wrong. This CDR3 is built from 14 residues. Germline assignment: CDR1 SNHLY and CDR2 FYNNEI.

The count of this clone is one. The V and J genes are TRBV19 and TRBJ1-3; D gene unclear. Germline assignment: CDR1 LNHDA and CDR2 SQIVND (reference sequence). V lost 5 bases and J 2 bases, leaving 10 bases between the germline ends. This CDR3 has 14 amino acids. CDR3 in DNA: TGTGCCAGTAGTCCCGTTGGGGCTGGAAACACCATATATTTT. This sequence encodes CASSPVGAGNTIYF.

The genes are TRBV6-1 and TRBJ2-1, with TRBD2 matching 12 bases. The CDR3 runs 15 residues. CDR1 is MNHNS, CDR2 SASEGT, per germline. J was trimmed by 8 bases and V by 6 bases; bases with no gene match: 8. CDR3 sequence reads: CASRQTSGRVYEQFF. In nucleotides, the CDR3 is TGTGCCAGCAGACAGACTAGCGGGAGAGTCTATGAGCAGTTCTTC.

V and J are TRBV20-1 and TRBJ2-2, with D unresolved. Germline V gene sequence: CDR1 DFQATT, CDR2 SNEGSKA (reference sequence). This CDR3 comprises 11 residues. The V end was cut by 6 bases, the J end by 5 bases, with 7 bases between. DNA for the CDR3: TGCAGTGCAACCCAGACCGGGGAGCTGTTTTTT. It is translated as CSATQTGELFF.

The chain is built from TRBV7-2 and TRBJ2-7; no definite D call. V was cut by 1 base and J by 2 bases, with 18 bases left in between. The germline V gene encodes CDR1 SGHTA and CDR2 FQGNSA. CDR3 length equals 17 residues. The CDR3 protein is CASSLDRPLSIPYEQYF. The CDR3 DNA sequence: TGTGCCAGCAGCTTAGATCGGCCTCTCTCCATACCCTACGAGCAGTACTTC.

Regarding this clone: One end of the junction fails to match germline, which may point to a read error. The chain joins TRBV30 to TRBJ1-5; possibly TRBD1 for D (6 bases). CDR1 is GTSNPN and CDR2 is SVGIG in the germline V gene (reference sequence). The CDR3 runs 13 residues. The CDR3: CAWSRGNGQPHHF. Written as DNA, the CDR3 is TGTGCTTGGAGTAGGGGGAACGGGCAGCCCCATCATTTT.

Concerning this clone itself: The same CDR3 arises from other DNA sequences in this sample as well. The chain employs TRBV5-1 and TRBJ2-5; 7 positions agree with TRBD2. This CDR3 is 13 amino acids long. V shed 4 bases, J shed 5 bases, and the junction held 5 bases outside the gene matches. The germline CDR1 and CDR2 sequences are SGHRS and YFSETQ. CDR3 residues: CASSRGLRETQYF. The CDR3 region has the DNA TGCGCCAGCAGCCGGGGACTACGGGAGACCCAGTACTTC.

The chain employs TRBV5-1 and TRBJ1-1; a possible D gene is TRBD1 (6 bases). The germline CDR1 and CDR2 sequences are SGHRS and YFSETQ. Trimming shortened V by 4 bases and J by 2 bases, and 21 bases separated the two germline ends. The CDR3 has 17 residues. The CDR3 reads CASSPYQWTEVNTEAFF. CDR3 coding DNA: TGCGCCAGCAGCCCCTACCAATGGACAGAGGTAAACACTGAAGCTTTCTTT.

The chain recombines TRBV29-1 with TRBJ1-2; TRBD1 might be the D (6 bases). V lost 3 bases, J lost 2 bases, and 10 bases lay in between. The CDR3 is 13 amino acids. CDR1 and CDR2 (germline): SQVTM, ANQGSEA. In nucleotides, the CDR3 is TGCAGCGTTGACACACAGGGCAACTATGGCTACACCTTC. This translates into CSVDTQGNYGYTF.

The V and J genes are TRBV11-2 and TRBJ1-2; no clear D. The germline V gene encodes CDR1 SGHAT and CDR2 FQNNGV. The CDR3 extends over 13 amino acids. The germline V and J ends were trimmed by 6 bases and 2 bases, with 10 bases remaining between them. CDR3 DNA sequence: TGTGCCAGCAGGGGCGACTCCAACTATGGCTACACCTTC. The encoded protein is CASRGDSNYGYTF.

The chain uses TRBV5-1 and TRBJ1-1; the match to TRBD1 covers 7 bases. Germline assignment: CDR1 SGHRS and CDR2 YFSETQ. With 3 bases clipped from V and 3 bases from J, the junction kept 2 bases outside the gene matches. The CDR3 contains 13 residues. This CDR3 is CASSWDRDTEAFF. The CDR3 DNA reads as TGCGCCAGCAGCTGGGACAGAGACACTGAAGCTTTCTTT.

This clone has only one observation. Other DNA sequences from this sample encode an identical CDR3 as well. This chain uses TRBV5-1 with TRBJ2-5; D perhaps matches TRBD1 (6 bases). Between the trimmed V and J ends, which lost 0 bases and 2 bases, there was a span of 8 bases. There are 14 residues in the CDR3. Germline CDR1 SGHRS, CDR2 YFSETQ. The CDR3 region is CASSLAGTQETQYF. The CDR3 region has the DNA TGCGCCAGCAGCTTGGCCGGGACACAAGAGACCCAGTACTTC.

As DNA, the CDR3 is TGTGCCAGCAGCTTCCGGGACGGACGTGAAGCTTTCTTT. Its protein is CASSFRDGREAFF. This sequence joins TRBV7-9 and TRBJ1-1; a weak D match, TRBD1 (5 bases). The CDR3 has 13 amino acids. V lost 3 bases and J 7 bases, leaving 12 bases between the germline ends. CDR1 is SEHNR and CDR2 is FQNEAQ in the germline V gene (reference sequence). The variable domain in full, completed from reference TRBV7-9 and TRBJ1-1, reads DTGVSQNPRHKITKRGQNVTFRCDPISEHNRLYWYRQTLGQGPEFLTYFQNEAQLEKSRLLSDRFSAERPKGSFSTLEIQRTEQGDSAMYLCASSFRDGREAFFGQGTRLTVV.

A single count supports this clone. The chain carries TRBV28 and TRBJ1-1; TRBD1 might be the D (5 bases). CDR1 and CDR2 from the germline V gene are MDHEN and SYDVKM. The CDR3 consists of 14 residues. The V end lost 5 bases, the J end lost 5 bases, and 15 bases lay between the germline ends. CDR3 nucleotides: TGTGCCAGCAGTCTATCCGGGAGGGGTACTGAAGCTTTCTTT. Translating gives CASSLSGRGTEAFF. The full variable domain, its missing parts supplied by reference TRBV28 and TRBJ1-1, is DVKVTQSSRYLVKRTGEKVFLECVQDMDHENMFWYRQDPGLGLRLIYFSYDVKMKEKGDIPEGYSVSREKKERFSLILESASTNQTSMYLCASSLSGRGTEAFFGQGTRLTVV.